The rows below give T cell receptor beta chains drawn from one sample of a study of OX40 agonist ivuxolimab in advanced cancers. Only in-frame clones appear in the TCRdb table, and some are missing; sequencing was by immunoSEQ multiplex PCR. The repertoire has around 35,000 clones, roughly three quarters of them found once; the top ten carry about 24%. The sample was CD4+ or CD8+ T cells sorted from blood, taken in a trial of the OX40 agonist ivuxolimab. The receptors here all came from an adult with an advanced solid tumor such as melanoma, head and neck, liver or kidney cancer. The CDR3 runs from the conserved cysteine through the conserved F or W. Size tells how often a clone was seen (once, few, many) or the class of an expanded clone, and some rows leave it out.

V gene	clone size	CDR3 protein
TRBV5-1	.	CASSLRGEGTEAFF
TRBV30	few	CAWRTEGGSPLHF
TRBV6-5	.	CASSPRTLRHTEAFF
TRBV5-4	once	CASSLGQVGHEQYF
TRBV5-6	.	CASSFRDIGEKLFF
TRBV10-3	.	CASSENRAGANVLTF
TRBV6-5	.	CASSTTGEAFF
TRBV2	.	CASSERDSNQPQHF
TRBV9	.	CASSVVSNEQFF
TRBV5-8	.	CASGAGVGETQYF
TRBV30	.	CAWGLEGTAWTEAFF
TRBV28	.	CASSFHLRDRTYEQYF
TRBV6-6	.	CASSNTGGRVDTQYF
TRBV19	.	CASRLGLNPF
TRBV4-1	.	CASSHQQGELFF
TRBV7-2	.	CASSFRAGGSFLYEQYF
TRBV14	.	CASSPTAAAEAFF
TRBV5-1	.	CASSLASGLRYTEAFF
TRBV1	.	CTSSQILLSPEGNQPQHF
TRBV28	.	CASSLEINTEAFF
TRBV7-2	.	CASSKRGATGELFF
TRBV15	few	CATRDRGRSGNQPQHF
TRBV11-2	.	CASSLGSGGTDTQYF
TRBV10-2	.	CASRRGQTSETQYF
TRBV10-3	few	CASNRQGSTEAFF
TRBV6-1	.	CASSERATGANVLTF
TRBV5-4	.	CASSLAGASGNTIYF
TRBV6-5	.	CASSYSSRFQTQYF
TRBV9	once	CAGWDRNNSPLHF
TRBV7-9	.	CASTSFRGRGYEQYF
TRBV4-3	.	CASSQVQEGFTGELFF
TRBV18	.	CASSPQGTDTQYF
TRBV7-2	.	CASSPDISSGNTIYF
TRBV7-2	few	CASSLIGGLNTEAFF
TRBV5-1	few	CASSWGQGAYEQYF
TRBV5-1	.	CASSPGTSANNEQFF
TRBV28	.	CASNRDNSPLHF
TRBV11-3	.	CASSLTRLDNEQFF
TRBV18	.	CASSPAQGGFYGYTF
TRBV10-1	.	CASSEAQGVPTEAFF
TRBV6-6	.	CASNLRGNEKLFF
TRBV7-2	.	CASSLVQGIYEQYF
TRBV7-6	.	CASSKQGSSSYEQYF
TRBV19	.	CASGQGVSYEQYF
TRBV19	few	CATSRDGLGTGANVLTF